What follows are 26 T cell receptor beta chains derived from one specimen sequenced in a study of cytomegalovirus exposure and HLA in healthy donors. Primers for the PCR totalled 60 Vbeta and 13 Jbeta. The data were produced by immunoSEQ multiplex PCR, yet TCRdb's version contains in-frame clones alone and is incomplete. The sample shows around 110,000 clones, around 10% of them seen only once. Sequenced sample: PBMCs. The source of these receptors is a man aged 25-45 years in good health and CMV-seronegative.

The gene calls are TRBV5-4 and TRBJ2-7; 8 bases are a match to TRBD1. The CDR3 covers 14 residues. Trimming took 1 base from V and 3 from J; bases not matched to a gene: 3. Germline V gene data show CDR1 as SGHNT and CDR2 as YYREEE (reference sequence). CDR3 loop: CASSLPGGFYEQYF. The CDR3 nucleotides read TGTGCCAGCAGCTTGCCAGGGGGCTTCTACGAGCAGTACTTC.

This clone occurred a few times. V is TRBV10-1 and J is TRBJ2-3, with D perhaps TRBD2 (6 bases). The CDR3 extends over 14 amino acids. Per the germline V gene, CDR1 is WNHNN and CDR2 is SYGVQD (reference sequence). Trimming removed 1 base at V and 1 base at J, with 6 bases between. The CDR3: CASSEWGGTDTQYF. The CDR3 DNA sequence: TGCGCCAGCAGTGAGTGGGGGGGCACAGATACGCAGTATTTT.

The J gene is TRBJ1-2, the V gene TRBV19, with 11 bases lining up with TRBD1. Germline V gene sequence: CDR1 LNHDA, CDR2 SQIVND (reference sequence). This CDR3 spans 14 amino acids. V dropped 7 bases and J dropped 4; count of bases not matched to a gene: 5. The CDR3 DNA is TGTGCCAGTACGGACAGGGGGCGCGGCTATGGCTACACCTTC. This codes for CASTDRGRGYGYTF.

The V call is TRBV14, the J call TRBJ1-5; tentative D call: TRBD1 (6 bases). The germline CDR1 and CDR2 sequences are SGHDN and FVKESK. The CDR3 contains 13 residues. The ends were cut back, 3 bases at V and 6 bases at J, with 9 bases in the middle. The CDR3 DNA sequence: TGTGCCAGCAGCCAGGGGGCAGGTCAGCCCCAGCATTTT. Protein product: CASSQGAGQPQHF.

The DNA of the CDR3 is TGTGCCAGCAGCCAAGATCCCTGGGGGGAGGACACTGAAGCTTTCTTT. This translates into CASSQDPWGEDTEAFF. The chain carries TRBV14 and TRBJ1-1, with a tentative D call TRBD1 (5 bases). The germline gives CDR1 SGHDN, CDR2 FVKESK. There are 16 residues in the CDR3. V gave up 0 bases and J gave up 3 bases, with 14 bases separating them.

This clone appeared a few times. This chain uses TRBV5-4 with TRBJ2-5; TRBD2 matches at 14 bases. Losses at the gene ends were 4 bases for V and 3 bases for J; bases not matched to a gene: 2. The CDR3 has 15 residues. The germline V gene encodes CDR1 SGHNT and CDR2 YYREEE (reference sequence). CDR3 sequence reads: CASSKGLAGEETQYF. Here the CDR3 DNA reads TGTGCCAGCAGCAAGGGACTAGCGGGAGAAGAGACCCAGTACTTC.

The table lists this clone with a few counts. This sequence joins TRBV6-1 and TRBJ2-4; D remains unclear. Germline V gene data show CDR1 as MNHNS and CDR2 as SASEGT. V dropped 8 bases and J dropped 6 bases, with 14 bases sitting between them. CDR3 size: 13 residues. The CDR3 nucleotides are TGTGCCAGCGACTTGATGACTGGAAACATTCAGTACTTC. It specifies CASDLMTGNIQYF.

This clone was counted a few times. The chain carries TRBV21-1 and TRBJ2-7; the D call of TRBD1 is as the table states it, not checked on the DNA. TRBV21-1 is described as a pseudogene. The CDR3 is 14 residues long. CDR3 sequence: CASSTRDTAYEQYF. The CDR3 nucleotides read TGTGCCAGCAGCACCCGGGACACCGCCTACGAGCAGTACTTC.

The chain couples TRBV28 to TRBJ2-7, with D hard to call. The CDR3 totals 13 residues. Germline-derived CDR1 and CDR2 are MDHEN and SYDVKM. With 5 bases removed from V and 6 bases from J, the gap between germline ends came to 14 bases. The CDR3 loop reads CASSTTAPLEQYF. The CDR3 region has the DNA TGTGCCAGCAGTACCACAGCCCCCCTCGAGCAGTACTTC.

V usage is TRBV7-9 and J usage is TRBJ2-5; D may be TRBD1 (5 bases). V was clipped by 4 bases and J by 5 bases, with 11 bases between them. This CDR3 spans 13 amino acids. Germline CDR1 SEHNR, CDR2 FQNEAQ (reference sequence). CDR3 region: CASSSPQGETQYF. The CDR3 DNA is TGTGCCAGCAGCTCACCGCAGGGTGAGACCCAGTACTTC.

This clone has a handful of counts. The V and J genes are TRBV19 and TRBJ2-3, with D perhaps TRBD2 (5 bases). The CDR3 contains 13 residues. Germline values: CDR1 LNHDA, CDR2 SQIVND (reference sequence). V was trimmed by 6 bases and J by 2 bases, leaving 9 bases between them. The CDR3 spells CASRPTNTDTQYF. The DNA for the CDR3 is TGTGCCAGTAGGCCGACTAACACAGATACGCAGTATTTT.

This clone appeared a few times. This chain links TRBV10-2 with TRBJ2-1; no reliable D call. The CDR3 is made up of 14 amino acids. The V and J ends lost 4 bases and 4 bases respectively, with 11 bases between them. Germline V gene sequence: CDR1 WSHSY, CDR2 SAAADI. CDR3 amino acids: CASSGQFTYNEQFF. The CDR3 bases are TGCGCCAGCAGTGGGCAGTTTACGTACAATGAGCAGTTCTTC.

The chain has TRBV28 and TRBJ1-5; 8 bases are a match to TRBD1. Trimming cost V 6 bases and J 4 bases; bases outside gene matches: 5. The germline V gene has CDR1 MDHEN and CDR2 SYDVKM. The CDR3 is 14 amino acids. The CDR3 region is CASSRRTGNQPQHF. Here the CDR3 DNA reads TGTGCCAGCAGCCGGCGGACAGGGAATCAGCCCCAGCATTTT. Variable domain in full (rest from reference TRBV28 and TRBJ1-5): DVKVTQSSRYLVKRTGEKVFLECVQDMDHENMFWYRQDPGLGLRLIYFSYDVKMKEKGDIPEGYSVSREKKERFSLILESASTNQTSMYLCASSRRTGNQPQHFGDGTRLSIL.

In its sample, this clone was seen a few times. CDR3 in amino acids: CASSLSQDYEQYF. Here the CDR3 DNA reads TGTGCCAGCAGCTTAAGCCAGGACTACGAGCAGTACTTC. The chain links TRBV7-3 to TRBJ2-7; D gene unclear. The V and J ends lost 1 base and 3 bases respectively, with 7 bases between them. Germline assignment: CDR1 SGHTA and CDR2 FQGTGA. The CDR3 runs to 13 residues.

This sequence joins TRBV27 and TRBJ1-1; 8 bases map to TRBD1. The ends lost 9 bases at V and 0 bases at J; junction bases unmatched: 3. The CDR3 runs 13 residues. CDR1 and CDR2 (germline): MNHEY, SMNVEV (reference sequence). The CDR3 loop reads CASRTGMNTEAFF. CDR3 nucleotides: TGTGCCAGTCGGACAGGGATGAACACTGAAGCTTTCTTT.

This clone has a handful of counts. The CDR3 protein is CATSRVRGGDEQFF. The CDR3 DNA reads as TGTGCCACCAGCAGGGTTAGAGGGGGGGATGAGCAGTTCTTC. The V call is TRBV15, the J call TRBJ2-1, with D possibly TRBD2 on 7 matching bases. V lost 3 bases to trimming and J lost 8 bases, with 14 bases between them. The CDR3 has 14 residues. The germline CDR1 and CDR2 sequences are LNHNV and YYDKDF (reference sequence).

The rearrangement links TRBV4-1 to TRBJ1-1; tentatively, D is TRBD1 (5 bases). In germline, CDR1 is MGHRA, CDR2 YSYEKL. CDR3 size: 15 residues. Trimming took 3 bases from V and 4 from J, leaving 15 bases between them. CDR3 amino acids: CASSHDGGGTTEAFF. DNA of the CDR3: TGCGCCAGCAGCCATGACGGTGGGGGGACCACTGAAGCTTTCTTT.

V usage is TRBV28 and J usage is TRBJ2-7, with TRBD1 matching over 9 bases. Unmatched junction bases numbered 16, after V lost 5 bases and J lost 5 bases. This CDR3 comprises 17 residues. Germline assignment: CDR1 MDHEN and CDR2 SYDVKM. The CDR3 DNA sequence: TGTGCCAGCAGTCCGACACTAAACAGGGGGCGAGTCCACGAGCAGTACTTC. Its translation is CASSPTLNRGRVHEQYF.

This clone was seen more than once but under ten times. A read error may produce the germline difference seen at one junction end. This chain links TRBV7-6 with TRBJ1-1; the match to TRBD1 covers 9 bases. The V gene's germline CDR1 is SGHVS and CDR2 FNYEAQ. This CDR3 is built from 14 residues. The CDR3 spells CASSRGTGNAEAFF. In DNA, the CDR3 is TGTGCCAGCAGCCGGGGGACAGGGAACGCTGAAGCTTTCTTT. Using reference TRBV7-6 and TRBJ1-1 for the parts outside the CDR3, the full variable domain is GAGVSQSPRYKVTKRGQDVALRCDPISGHVSLYWYRQALGQGPEFLTYFNYEAQQDKSGLPNDRFSAERPEGSISTLTIQRTEQRDSAMYRCASSRGTGNAEAFFGQGTRLTVV.

This clone showed up just a few times. The V and J genes are TRBV5-1 and TRBJ2-7; 9 bases are a match to TRBD2. The CDR3 is 18 residues long. Germline V gene lookup returns CDR1 SGHRS and CDR2 YFSETQ. The V gene end was trimmed by 2 bases and the J gene end by 3 bases; junction bases not matched to a gene: 15. CDR3 sequence reads: CASSLGLAGLENFYEQYF. CDR3 in DNA: TGCGCCAGCAGCTTAGGGCTAGCGGGATTGGAGAACTTCTACGAGCAGTACTTC.

The chain joins TRBV11-3 to TRBJ2-5; no firm D call. V gave up 3 bases and J gave up 0 bases, with 2 bases separating them. The CDR3 has 12 amino acids. Germline V gives CDR1 SGHNT, CDR2 YENEEA. The CDR3 here is CASSFNQETQYF. CDR3 nucleotides: TGTGCCAGCAGCTTTAACCAAGAGACCCAGTACTTC.

The V gene is TRBV2, the J gene TRBJ1-5; 11 nucleotides line up with TRBD1. CDR1 and CDR2 from the germline V gene are SNHLY and FYNNEI. CDR3 size: 15 residues. V shed 5 bases, J shed 1 base, and the junction held 1 base outside the gene matches. The CDR3 coding sequence is TGTGCCAGCAGTTGGGACAGGGGGAGCAATCAGCCCCAGCATTTT. This codes for CASSWDRGSNQPQHF.

This clone was seen a few times. The chain combines TRBV28 with TRBJ2-7; 7 bases match TRBD1. Germline V gene lookup returns CDR1 MDHEN and CDR2 SYDVKM. J lost 5 bases, V lost 5 bases, and 6 bases had no gene match. The CDR3 spans 13 residues. The chain's CDR3 is CASSLTGSNEQYF. CDR3 DNA sequence: TGTGCCAGCAGTCTGACAGGGTCCAACGAGCAGTACTTC.

This clone was found a few times. The chain is built from TRBV7-2 and TRBJ2-1; 8 bases map to TRBD2. Per the germline V gene, CDR1 is SGHTA and CDR2 is FQGNSA. The CDR3 runs to 17 residues. With V trimmed by 1 base and J by 7 bases, 12 bases remained unmatched. The CDR3 DNA follows: TGTGCCAGCAGCTTAGAGCTCCCGGGGGGGCCTGGGAATGAGCAGTTCTTC. Amino acid sequence: CASSLELPGGPGNEQFF.

This clone was counted only a few times. The V and J genes are TRBV19 and TRBJ1-1; D is perhaps TRBD1 (5 bases). This CDR3 has 16 residues. Looked up from germline, CDR1 is LNHDA and CDR2 is SQIVND (reference sequence). V was cut by 1 base and J by 1 base, with 13 bases left in between. CDR3 amino acids: CASSIVGQGWNTEAFF. The CDR3 region has the DNA TGTGCCAGTAGTATAGTAGGGCAGGGATGGAACACTGAAGCTTTCTTT.

This clone showed up just a few times. V is TRBV5-1 and J is TRBJ1-1, with 8 nucleotides matching TRBD1. Trimming took 4 bases from V and 1 from J; bases not matched to a gene: 6. The CDR3 is 15 residues long. The germline V gene encodes CDR1 SGHRS and CDR2 YFSETQ. CDR3 residues: CASSLQGGGNTEAFF. The CDR3, as DNA: TGCGCCAGCAGCCTACAGGGGGGAGGGAACACTGAAGCTTTCTTT.